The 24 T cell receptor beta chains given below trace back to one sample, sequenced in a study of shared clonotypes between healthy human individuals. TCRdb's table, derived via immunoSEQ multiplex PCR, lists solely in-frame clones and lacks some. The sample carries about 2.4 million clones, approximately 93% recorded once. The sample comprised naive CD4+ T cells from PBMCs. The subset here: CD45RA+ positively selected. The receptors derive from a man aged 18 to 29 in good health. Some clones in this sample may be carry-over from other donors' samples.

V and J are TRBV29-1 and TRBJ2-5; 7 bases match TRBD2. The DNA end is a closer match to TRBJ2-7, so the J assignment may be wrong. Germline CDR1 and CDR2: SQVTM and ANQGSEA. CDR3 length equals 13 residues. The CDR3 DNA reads TGCAGCGTGGCGGGACTACACTCCTACGAGCAGTACTTC. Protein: CSVAGLHSYEQYF.

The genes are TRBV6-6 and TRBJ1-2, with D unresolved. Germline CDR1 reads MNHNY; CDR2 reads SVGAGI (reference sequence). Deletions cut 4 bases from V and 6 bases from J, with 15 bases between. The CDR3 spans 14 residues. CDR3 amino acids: CASSFILARDGYTF. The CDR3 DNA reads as TGTGCCAGCAGTTTTATATTGGCCCGCGATGGCTACACCTTC.

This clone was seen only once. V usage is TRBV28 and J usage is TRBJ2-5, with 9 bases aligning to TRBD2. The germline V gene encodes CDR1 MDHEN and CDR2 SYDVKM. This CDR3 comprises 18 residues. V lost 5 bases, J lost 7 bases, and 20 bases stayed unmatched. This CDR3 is CASSRMIIAGGPKVTQYF. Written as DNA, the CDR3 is TGTGCCAGCAGTCGCATGATAATTGCGGGAGGGCCTAAGGTGACCCAGTACTTC. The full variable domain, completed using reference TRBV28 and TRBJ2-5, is DVKVTQSSRYLVKRTGEKVFLECVQDMDHENMFWYRQDPGLGLRLIYFSYDVKMKEKGDIPEGYSVSREKKERFSLILESASTNQTSMYLCASSRMIIAGGPKVTQYFGPGTRLLVL.

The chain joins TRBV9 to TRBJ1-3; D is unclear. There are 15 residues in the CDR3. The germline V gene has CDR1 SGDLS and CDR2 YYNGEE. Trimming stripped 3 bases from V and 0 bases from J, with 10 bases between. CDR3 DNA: TGTGCCAGCAGCGCCCTGGGCCACTCTGGAAACACCATATATTTT. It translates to CASSALGHSGNTIYF.

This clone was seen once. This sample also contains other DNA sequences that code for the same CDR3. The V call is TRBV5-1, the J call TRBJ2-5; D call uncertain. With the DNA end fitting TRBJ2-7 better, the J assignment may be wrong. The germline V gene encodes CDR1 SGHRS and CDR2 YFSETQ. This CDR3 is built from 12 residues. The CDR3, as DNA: TGCGCCAGCAGCCTCGACTTCTACGAGCAGTACTTC. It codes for CASSLDFYEQYF.

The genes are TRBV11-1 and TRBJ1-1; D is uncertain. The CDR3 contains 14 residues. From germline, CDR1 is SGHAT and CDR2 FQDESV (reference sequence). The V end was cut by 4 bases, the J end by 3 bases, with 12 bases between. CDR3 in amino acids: CASSSRMRDTEAFF. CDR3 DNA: TGTGCCAGCAGCTCACGGATGCGGGACACTGAAGCTTTCTTT.

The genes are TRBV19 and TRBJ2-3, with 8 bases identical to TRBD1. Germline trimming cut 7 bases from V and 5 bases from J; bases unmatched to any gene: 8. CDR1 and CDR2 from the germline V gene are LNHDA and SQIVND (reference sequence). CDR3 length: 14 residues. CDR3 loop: CASTPPGGRDTQYF. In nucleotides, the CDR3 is TGTGCCAGTACCCCCCCAGGGGGCCGAGATACGCAGTATTTT.

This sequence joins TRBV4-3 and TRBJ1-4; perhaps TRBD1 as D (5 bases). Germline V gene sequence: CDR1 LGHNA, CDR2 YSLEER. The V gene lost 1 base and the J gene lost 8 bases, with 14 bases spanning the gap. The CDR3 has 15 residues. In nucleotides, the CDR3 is TGCGCCAGCAGCCAAGGACGTCGGCAGGGCGAAAAACTGTTTTTT. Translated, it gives CASSQGRRQGEKLFF.

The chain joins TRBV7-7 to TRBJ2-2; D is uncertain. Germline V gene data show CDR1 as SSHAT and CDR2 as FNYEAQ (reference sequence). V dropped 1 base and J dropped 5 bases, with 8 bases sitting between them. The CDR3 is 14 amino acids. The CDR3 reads CASSLGRQTGELFF. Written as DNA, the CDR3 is TGTGCCAGCAGCTTAGGACGGCAGACCGGGGAGCTGTTTTTT.

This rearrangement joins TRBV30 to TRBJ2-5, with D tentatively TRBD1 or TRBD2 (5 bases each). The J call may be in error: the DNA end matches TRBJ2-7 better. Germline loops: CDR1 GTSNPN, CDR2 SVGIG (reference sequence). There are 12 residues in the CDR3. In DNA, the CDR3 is TGTGCCTGGAGTCCACGGGGCGACGAGCAGTACTTC. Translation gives CAWSPRGDEQYF.

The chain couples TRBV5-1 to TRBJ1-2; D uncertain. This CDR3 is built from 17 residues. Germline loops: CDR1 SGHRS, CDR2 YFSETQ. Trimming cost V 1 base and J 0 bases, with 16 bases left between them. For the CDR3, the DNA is TGCGCCAGCAGCTTGACTCACTTTACCCCGACTAACTATGGCTACACCTTC. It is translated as CASSLTHFTPTNYGYTF. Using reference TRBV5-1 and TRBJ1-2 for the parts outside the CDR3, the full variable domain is KAGVTQTPRYLIKTRGQQVTLSCSPISGHRSVSWYQQTPGQGLQFLFEYFSETQRNKGNFPGRFSGRQFSNSRSEMNVSTLELGDSALYLCASSLTHFTPTNYGYTFGSGTRLTVV.

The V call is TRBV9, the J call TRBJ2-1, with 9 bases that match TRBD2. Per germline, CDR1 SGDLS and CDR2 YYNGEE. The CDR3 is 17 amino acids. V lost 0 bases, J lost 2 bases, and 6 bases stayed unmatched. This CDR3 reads CASSVGGGREAYNEQFF. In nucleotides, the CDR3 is TGTGCCAGCAGCGTAGGAGGCGGGAGGGAGGCCTACAATGAGCAGTTCTTC.

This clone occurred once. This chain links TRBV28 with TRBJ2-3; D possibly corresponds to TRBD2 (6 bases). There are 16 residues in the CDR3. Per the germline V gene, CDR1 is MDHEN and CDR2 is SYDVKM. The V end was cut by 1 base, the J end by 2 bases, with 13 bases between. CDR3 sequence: CASSLFGGGYTDTQYF. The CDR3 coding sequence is TGTGCCAGCAGTTTATTTGGGGGAGGATACACAGATACGCAGTATTTT.

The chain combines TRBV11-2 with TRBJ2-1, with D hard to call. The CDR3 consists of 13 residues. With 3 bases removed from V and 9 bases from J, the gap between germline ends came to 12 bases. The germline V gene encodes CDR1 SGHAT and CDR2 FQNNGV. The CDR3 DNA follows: TGTGCCAGCAGCTTCTTGAACACGGGTGAGCAGTTCTTC. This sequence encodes CASSFLNTGEQFF.

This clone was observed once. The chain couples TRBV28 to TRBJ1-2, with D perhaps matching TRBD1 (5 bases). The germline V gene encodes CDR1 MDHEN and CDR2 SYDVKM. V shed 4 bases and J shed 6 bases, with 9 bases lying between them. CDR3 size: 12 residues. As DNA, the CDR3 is TGTGCCAGCAGTTCAGGGTTTCATGGCTACACCTTC. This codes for CASSSGFHGYTF.

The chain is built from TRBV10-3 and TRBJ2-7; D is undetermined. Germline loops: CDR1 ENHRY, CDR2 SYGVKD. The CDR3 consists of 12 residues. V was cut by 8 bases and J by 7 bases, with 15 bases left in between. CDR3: CAIAPQTGEQYF. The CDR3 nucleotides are TGTGCCATCGCACCACAAACTGGGGAGCAGTACTTC.

The CDR3 bases are TGTGCCAGCAGTTTCCACAGGGCGAAGGAAAACACCATATATTTT. This codes for CASSFHRAKENTIYF. This chain uses TRBV28 with TRBJ1-3; D possibly corresponds to TRBD1 (6 bases). Germline CDR1 reads MDHEN; CDR2 reads SYDVKM. V lost 3 bases and J lost 6, with 15 bases in between. CDR3 length equals 15 residues.

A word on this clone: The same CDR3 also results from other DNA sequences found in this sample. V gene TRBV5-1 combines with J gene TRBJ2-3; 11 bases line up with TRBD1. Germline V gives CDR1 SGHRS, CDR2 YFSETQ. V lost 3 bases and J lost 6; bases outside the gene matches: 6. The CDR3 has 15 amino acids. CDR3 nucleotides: TGCGCCAGCAGCTCCGGGACAGGGGGTAGCGATACGCAGTATTTT. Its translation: CASSSGTGGSDTQYF.

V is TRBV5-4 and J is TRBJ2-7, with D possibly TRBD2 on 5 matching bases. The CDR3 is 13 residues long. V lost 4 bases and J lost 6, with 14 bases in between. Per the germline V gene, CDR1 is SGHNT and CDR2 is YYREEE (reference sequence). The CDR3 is CASSLTGIGEQYF. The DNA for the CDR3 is TGTGCCAGCAGCCTGACGGGGATTGGCGAGCAGTACTTC. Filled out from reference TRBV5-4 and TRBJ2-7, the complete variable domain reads ETGVTQSPTHLIKTRGQQVTLRCSSQSGHNTVSWYQQALGQGPQFIFQYYREEENGRGNFPPRFSGLQFPNYSSELNVNALELDDSALYLCASSLTGIGEQYFGPGTRLTVT.

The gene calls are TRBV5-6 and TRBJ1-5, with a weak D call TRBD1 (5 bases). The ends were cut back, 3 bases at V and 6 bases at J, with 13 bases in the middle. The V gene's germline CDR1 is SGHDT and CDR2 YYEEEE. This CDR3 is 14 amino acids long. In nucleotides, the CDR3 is TGTGCCAGCAGCTCGGGACCAGGTGGTCAGCCCCAGCATTTT. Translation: CASSSGPGGQPQHF.

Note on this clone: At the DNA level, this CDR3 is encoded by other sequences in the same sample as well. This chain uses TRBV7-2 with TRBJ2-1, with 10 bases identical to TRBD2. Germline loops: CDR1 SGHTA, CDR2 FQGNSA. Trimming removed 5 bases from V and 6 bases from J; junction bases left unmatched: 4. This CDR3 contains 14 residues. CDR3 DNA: TGTGCCAGCAGCCGCGGACTAGCGGCCAATGAGCAGTTCTTC. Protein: CASSRGLAANEQFF.

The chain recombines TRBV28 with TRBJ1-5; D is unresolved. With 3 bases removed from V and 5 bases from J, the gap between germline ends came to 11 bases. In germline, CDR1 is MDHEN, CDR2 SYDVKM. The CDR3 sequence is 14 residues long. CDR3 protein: CASSFRSAYQPQHF. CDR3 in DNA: TGTGCCAGCAGTTTTAGGTCAGCTTATCAGCCCCAGCATTTT.

The CDR3 sequence: CATISWGVGTGDNQPQHF. Written as DNA, the CDR3 is TGTGCCACCATCTCCTGGGGAGTAGGGACAGGGGATAATCAGCCCCAGCATTTT. The V and J genes are TRBV5-6 and TRBJ1-5; 10 bases fit TRBD1. V gave up 9 bases and J gave up 4 bases; unmatched junction bases: 19. Per the germline V gene, CDR1 is SGHDT and CDR2 is YYEEEE. The CDR3 is 18 residues long.

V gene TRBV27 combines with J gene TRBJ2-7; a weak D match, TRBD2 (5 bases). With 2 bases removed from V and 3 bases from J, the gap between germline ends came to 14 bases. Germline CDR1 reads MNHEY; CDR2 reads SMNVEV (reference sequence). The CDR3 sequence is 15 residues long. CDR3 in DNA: TGTGCCAGCAGTTTAAGGTCCGTCGGGAACTACGAGCAGTACTTC. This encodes CASSLRSVGNYEQYF.